This T cell receptor (beta chain) came from a study of molecular identifiers for immune sequencing clone quantification. Across the whole study: Four portions were sequenced after RNA from 20,000 or 100,000 naive CD8 cells was split five ways in replicates. Whole-study findings and limits: Barcode collisions between identical TCR molecules could shrink estimates of highly expanded clone sizes.

MiXCR, applied by TCRdb to the PCR reads, yields one record per CDR3 protein. Found here are more than 450,000 distinct CDR3 sequences, approximately 25% of them singletons; the top ten hold about 0.75%. Ten or more counts support this clonotype. The target antigen is unknown. The V gene end was trimmed by 3 bases and the J gene end by 7 bases; junction bases not matched to a gene: 4. Germline CDR1 reads MGHRA; CDR2 reads YSYEKL. This CDR3 comprises 14 residues. Sorted naive CD8 T cells were those defined as CD8+CD4-CCR7+CD45RA+. The chain combines TRBV4-1 with TRBJ2-2; TRBD2 matches 8 bases. The clonotype comes from a human donor in good health. Some libraries in this study had Jurkat cell RNA spiked in. The sample comprised naive CD8+ T cells from blood, with Jurkat cell RNA spiked in. Subset specified: FACS-sorted CD8+CD4-CCR7+CD45RA+ naive T cells. CDR3 region: CASSHAGGVGELFF. CDR3 nucleotides: TGCGCCAGCAGCCACGCGGGGGGAGTCGGGGAGCTGTTTTTT.